This T cell receptor beta chain appears in the sequencing data of a study of CD8 T cells in ankylosing spondylitis. This clonotype was seen ten or more times. Its specificity is unknown. Study results and caveats: The authors found the disease-linked clones to be CD8+ and relatively rare in peripheral blood. Reportedly, matched ankylosing spondylitis synovial fluid was significantly enriched for disease-linked clones. In ankylosing spondylitis blood, a motif of roughly 8 highly homologous TCR beta variants appeared characteristic.

A quantitative 5'-RACE method, one with molecular barcodes, was used to make TCR beta libraries. TCRdb called the 5' RACE reads again in MiXCR, with one record for every CDR3 protein. This sample has about 120,000 distinct CDR3 sequences, with approximately 15% found just once. CDR1 SQVTM and CDR2 ANQGSEA come from the germline V gene. The CDR3 runs 17 residues. Trimming took 1 base from V and 8 from J; bases not matched to a gene: 13. Sequenced input: blood, either unsorted or a sorted T cell fraction (not recorded which). The sequence came from a female donor with ankylosing spondylitis or in good health (not recorded which). The chain has TRBV29-1 and TRBJ2-3; 12 bases match TRBD2. The CDR3 protein is CSVEGGTRLAGVSTQYF. CDR3 bases: TGCAGCGTTGAAGGCGGGACAAGACTAGCGGGAGTCTCTACGCAGTATTTT.